The present TCR beta chain was sequenced within a study of T cell responses to AZD1222 COVID-19 vaccine (dated by TCRdb to 2020 to 2022). Background on the whole study: A total of 230 to 250 trial participants underwent TCR sequencing, of whom 207 had received two doses of AZD1222 and around 25 had received two doses of the MenACWY control vaccine. Enrollment into the trials was organized by age into subgroups of 18-55, 56-69 and 70-plus years, and those subgroups contained roughly 160, 29 and 62 TCR-sequenced participants, respectively. The paper's findings and limits, for the study overall: The vaccine-associated CD4 TCRs covered the entire spike protein, and the dominant responses fell in regions 160-218 and 743-854. Because no day 14 peak-response samples were available, the repertoires could be characterized only after the peak T cell response. The 56-69-year group was small, and its depth increase did not reach significance, likely because of low power. Reportedly, almost half of the unique spike-specific TCRs recognized epitopes lying outside the regions that are mutated in the B.1.351 and B.1.1.7 variants. After two AZD1222 doses, both the breadth and the depth of spike-specific TCRs were significantly higher than at day 0 and than in MenACWY recipients. Conclusions about previously exposed vaccinees are limited, since just a handful of AZD1222 recipients were seropositive for SARS-CoV-2 at baseline. Most participants were white British and females outnumbered males, and the authors suggested that clonal diversity may have been underestimated.

The sample's time point, from its label and the paper: baseline before first vaccination. Read against the paper, the sample's treatment or condition label means: meningococcal conjugate vaccine given as trial control. The vaccinee samples were drawn from two UK trials, COV001 and COV002, one of which was a single-blind randomized controlled phase 2/3 trial testing AZD1222 (ChAdOx1 nCoV-19) in healthy adults. For TCRbeta chain sequencing, PBMC samples were collected from trial participants at day 0 and at day 28 after the second dose. Trimming accounts for 3 bases at V and 9 bases at J, while the number of junction bases matched to no gene is 7. CDR1 and CDR2 were assigned from the germline V gene (reference sequence) as SGHNT and YYREEE. Including the terminal cysteine and phenylalanine, the CDR3 comprises 15 residues. Only CDR3 DNA remains: 45 bases, in frame from the first base. On this clone: It has no known antigen specificity. Base quality data are lacking; no much larger clone is found one base away.

The CDR3 regions of human TCRbeta chains were subjected to immunosequencing. For the original study's pipeline: Repertoire TCRs were matched against a reference library of SARS-CoV-2-specific TCRs generated with the MIRA antigen-specificity platform. Breadth meant the fraction of unique TCRs that were SARS-CoV-2-associated, whereas depth meant the fraction of total T cells that were SARS-CoV-2-associated. Each spike-specific TCR was assigned to its reactive spike region and to a CD4 or CD8 class using the MIRA data. Log10-transformed breadth and depth values were compared by one-way ANOVA with Sidak's multiple comparisons tests. The table was pulled from immuneACCESS by TCRdb, which kept in-frame rearrangements only. Such tables lose some clones; where checked, under half of the loss comes from unresolved V genes, and the rest has no known cause. V and J calls and clone size are copied from that table; D and trimming were computed from the DNA. This sample lists about 150,000 clones; about 91% were detected once. The ten most abundant clones make up about 3.3% of the sample.

This specimen was peripheral blood, taken on day 0 of MenACWY control vaccination. The chain was built from TRBV5-4 and TRBJ2-1; TRBD2 aligns with 12 central bases. The clonotype was recovered from an adult in good health. Read as DNA, the sequence is TGTGCCAGCAGCTCGCTAGCGGGAGGGCCAGGTGAGCAGTTCTTC. Its translation is CASSSLAGGPGEQFF. The reference TRBV5-4 and TRBJ2-1 proteins fill in what lies around the CDR3, so the full variable domain reads ETGVTQSPTHLIKTRGQQVTLRCSSQSGHNTVSWYQQALGQGPQFIFQYYREEENGRGNFPPRFSGLQFPNYSSELNVNALELDDSALYLCASSSLAGGPGEQFFGPGTRLTVL.